The entry below gives a single TCR beta chain sequence along with its context. The data were taken from a study of shared clonotypes between healthy human individuals. Overall study: The study used three CD4 naive, three CD4 memory, two CD8 naive and one CD8 memory plate per donor.

Clones were sequenced by immunoSEQ multiplex PCR, and TCRdb holds only the in-frame ones, with some missing. The sample yields about 2.3 million clones, 85% to 95% seen once. This TCR derives from a man aged 18-30 years in good health. Some clones in this sample may be carry-over from other donors' samples. Sample: naive CD4+ T cells from PBMCs. Subset reported: CD45RA+ positively selected.

In DNA form, the CDR3 reads TGCGCCAGCAGCTTTGGCGACAGGGGGGGAAATGAAAAACTGTTTTTT. It encodes CASSFGDRGGNEKLFF. The chain is built from TRBV5-1 and TRBJ1-4, with 9 bases lining up with TRBD1. The CDR3 runs 16 residues. V gave up 2 bases and J gave up 5 bases; unmatched junction bases: 7. Germline-derived CDR1 and CDR2 are SGHRS and YFSETQ.